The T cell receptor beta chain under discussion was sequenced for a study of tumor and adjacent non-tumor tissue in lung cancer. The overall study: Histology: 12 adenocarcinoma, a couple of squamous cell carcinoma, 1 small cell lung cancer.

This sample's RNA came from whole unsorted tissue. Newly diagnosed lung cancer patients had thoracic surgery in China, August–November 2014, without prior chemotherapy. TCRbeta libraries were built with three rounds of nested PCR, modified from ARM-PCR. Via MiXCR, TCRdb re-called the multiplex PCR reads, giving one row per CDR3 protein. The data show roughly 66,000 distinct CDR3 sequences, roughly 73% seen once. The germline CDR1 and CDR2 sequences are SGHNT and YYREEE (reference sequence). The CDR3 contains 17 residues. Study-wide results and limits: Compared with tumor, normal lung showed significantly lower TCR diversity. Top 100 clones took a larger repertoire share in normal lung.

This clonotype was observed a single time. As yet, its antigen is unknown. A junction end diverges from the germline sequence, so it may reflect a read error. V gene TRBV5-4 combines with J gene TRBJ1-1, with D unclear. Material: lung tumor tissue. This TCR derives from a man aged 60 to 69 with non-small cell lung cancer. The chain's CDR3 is CASTLVEGLLINNEAFF. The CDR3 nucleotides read TGTGCCAGCACCTTGGTTGAAGGACTCCTAATTAACAATGAAGCTTTCTTT.